By share of the sample, the clone carrying this TCR beta chain is medium-sized (0.01 to 0.1%). Its antigen remains unknown. The sample is drawn from a study of CD8 T cell repertoires and HIV-1 epitope variants. About the study: Each of Twenty-five Gag and Nef epitope peptides stimulated a separate culture. Controls were a CMV, EBV and flu peptide pool, Ebola AY9 negative control, and no-peptide well. Tested: three Gag epitope families, Nef HW9 and YT9.

Study results and limitations: Of roughly ten antigen-specific beta clonotypes, more than 5 appeared to cross-react with escape variants.

Measured with immunoSEQ multiplex PCR; TCRdb has only the in-frame clones, and not every one. This table has roughly 5,900 clones, 60% to 70% appearing once. The TCR sequence derives from a male donor with HIV. The source material was cultured CD8+ T cells derived from PBMCs.

The CDR3 DNA reads as TGTGCCAGCAGCCAAGGCGGAGCGGGGGAAGAGACCCAGTACTTC. Translating gives CASSQGGAGEETQYF. The rearrangement joins TRBV4-2 to TRBJ2-5; TRBD2 matches 8 bases. Germline trimming cut 1 base from V and 3 bases from J; bases unmatched to any gene: 4. The V gene's germline CDR1 is LGHNA and CDR2 YNFKEQ. The CDR3 is made up of 15 amino acids.